A selection of T cell receptor beta chains follows, all from one sample in a study of T cells in Graves' hyperthyroidism and ophthalmopathy. TCRdb re-called the multiplex PCR reads with MiXCR, one entry per CDR3 protein. Found here are roughly 240,000 distinct CDR3 sequences, roughly a quarter of them singletons; the top ten hold 35% to 40%. The material sequenced was blood. These receptors came from a middle-aged woman with Graves' ophthalmopathy. The CDR3 runs from the conserved cysteine through the conserved F or W. A D gene is named only where the DNA matches it firmly. Rows may omit the clone size; those that give it use once, few, many or a size class.

d_gene	abundance	v_gene	j_gene	CDR3aa	CDR3nt
TRBD1	many	TRBV7-3	TRBJ2-7	CASSPLGQVKPYEQYF	TGTGCCAGCAGCCCTTTGGGACAGGTAAAACCCTACGAGCAGTACTTC
-	many	TRBV7-8	TRBJ2-2	CASSLVLLALTNTGELFF	TGTGCCAGCAGCTTAGTGCTTCTCGCGCTAACGAACACCGGGGAGCTGTTTTTT
-	-	TRBV11-3	TRBJ2-2	CASSLDLSGELFF	TGTGCCAGCAGCTTAGATCTCTCCGGGGAGCTGTTTTTT
-	few	TRBV12-3/TRBV12-4	TRBJ1-1	CASSLGGVRAFF	TGTGCCAGCAGTCTCGGGGGGGTCCGGGCTTTCTTT
TRBD2	few	TRBV9	TRBJ2-2	CASSVGLAKNIGELFF	TGTGCCAGCAGCGTAGGACTAGCGAAGAACATCGGGGAGCTGTTTTTT
-	few	TRBV12-3/TRBV12-4	TRBJ2-6	CASRTDGAGANVLTF	TGTGCCAGCAGAACCGACGGGGCTGGGGCCAACGTCCTGACTTTC
-	-	TRBV28	TRBJ2-5	CASRPFRVQETQYF	TGTGCCAGCAGACCCTTTAGGGTCCAAGAGACACAGTACTTC
-	many	TRBV2	TRBJ1-1	CASRGPGTEAFF	TGTGCCAGCAGAGGGCCGGGTACTGAAGCTTTCTTT
-	many	TRBV2	TRBJ1-1	CASRSAGAQPIAFF	TGTGCCAGCAGGTCAGCAGGGGCGCAGCCTATAGCTTTCTTT
-	once	TRBV6-5	TRBJ1-1	CASSYSNRPREAFF	TGTGCCAGCAGTTACTCTAACCGGCCGCGTGAAGCTTTCTTT
TRBD2	-	TRBV6-2/TRBV6-3	TRBJ2-5	CASSFARGTSGRKAEETQYF	TGTGCCAGCAGTTTCGCTCGCGGGACTAGCGGGAGAAAGGCAGAAGAGACCCAGTACTTC
TRBD2	-	TRBV7-2	TRBJ2-2	CASSFSGRGTGELFF	TGTGCCAGCAGCTTCAGCGGGAGAGGGACCGGGGAGCTGTTTTTT
TRBD1	-	TRBV12-5	TRBJ2-7	CASGSGQGSYEQYF	TGTGCTAGTGGTAGCGGACAGGGTAGCTACGAGCAGTACTTC
-	many	TRBV28	TRBJ2-7	CASSLSGQLYEQYF	TGTGCCAGCAGTTTAAGCGGCCAGCTCTACGAGCAGTACTTC
-	once	TRBV30	TRBJ1-2	CAWVGEGEYGYTF	TGTGCCTGGGTGGGAGAGGGCGAGTATGGCTACACCTTC
-	-	TRBV12-3/TRBV12-4	TRBJ2-7	CASSFALLEQYF	TGTGCCAGCAGTTTTGCGCTTCTCGAGCAGTACTTC
-	many	TRBV28	TRBJ2-7	CASSLRGISRGQYF	TGTGCCAGCAGCCTCCGGGGGATAAGCCGAGGGCAGTACTTC
TRBD2	many	TRBV6-1	TRBJ2-7	CASTGSGSPPYEQYF	TGTGCCAGCACCGGTAGCGGGAGCCCCCCCTACGAGCAGTACTTC
TRBD1	many	TRBV20-1	TRBJ2-5	CSAQRPGQGRETQYF	TGCAGTGCCCAACGGCCGGGACAGGGTAGGGAGACCCAGTACTTC
-	many	TRBV19	TRBJ2-7	CASSIGGVSYEQYF	TGTGCCAGTAGTATTGGCGGAGTCTCCTACGAGCAGTACTTC
TRBD1	once	TRBV27	TRBJ1-2	CASRQGPQYGYTF	TGTGCCAGCCGACAGGGGCCACAATATGGCTACACCTTC
TRBD1	many	TRBV24-1	TRBJ1-5	CATSGGLRTGGNQPQHF	TGTGCCACCAGTGGGGGTCTTAGGACAGGGGGCAATCAGCCCCAGCATTTT
-	many	TRBV28	TRBJ1-2	CASSQGYYGYTF	TGTGCCAGCAGCCAGGGGTACTATGGCTACACCTTC